Each of the 18 T cell receptor beta chains below was sequenced from the same sample in a study of T-cell reconstitution after alpha-beta-depleted transplantation in children. The TCRbeta library incorporated unique molecular identifiers. Each CDR3 protein gets one entry after TCRdb re-called the PCR reads with MiXCR. The repertoire holds some 290,000 distinct CDR3 sequences, about a quarter seen once, with 9.5% to 13% in the top ten. The sample consisted of PBMCs, mostly from graft donor cells, taken 180 days after TCRalphabeta/CD19-depleted stem cell transplant. The receptors shown here come from a male patient aged 10 to 17 who had a stem cell transplant for acute lymphoblastic leukemia, so the T cells may come from the graft donor.

This clonotype was detected a few times. The V call is TRBV7-9, the J call TRBJ2-5, with 9 bases fitting TRBD1. The CDR3 is 15 residues long. The V gene end was trimmed by 1 base and the J gene end by 6 bases; junction bases not matched to a gene: 6. CDR1 SEHNR and CDR2 FQNEAQ come from the germline V gene (reference sequence). The CDR3 spells CASSLVGQGRKTQYF. The DNA of the CDR3 is TGTGCCAGCAGCTTAGTCGGACAGGGGAGAAAGACCCAGTACTTC.

A few counts support this clonotype. This chain joins TRBV7-3 and TRBJ2-7, with D unclear. Germline V gene lookup returns CDR1 SGHTA and CDR2 FQGTGA. The CDR3 totals 14 residues. With 6 bases removed from V and 2 bases from J, the gap between germline ends came to 14 bases. This CDR3 reads CASSPPTWPYEQYF. CDR3 bases: TGTGCCAGCAGTCCTCCGACTTGGCCCTACGAGCAGTACTTC.

This chain uses TRBV12-3 or TRBV12-4 with TRBJ1-5, with a tentative D call TRBD1 (5 bases). The CDR3 length is 15 residues. V was clipped by 1 base and J by 5 bases, with 12 bases between them. For the CDR3, the DNA is TGTGCCAGCAGTTTAGGGCAGGGCTGGGATCAGCCCCAGCATTTT. Residues: CASSLGQGWDQPQHF.

This clonotype came up once. The rearrangement joins TRBV20-1 to TRBJ2-3, with 11 positions matching TRBD2. CDR1 and CDR2 (germline): DFQATT, SNEGSKA (reference sequence). The CDR3 is 15 amino acids. V dropped 3 bases and J dropped 7; count of bases not matched to a gene: 9. The CDR3 is CSASASGRKGYTQYF. Written as DNA, the CDR3 is TGCAGTGCTAGTGCTAGCGGGAGGAAAGGGTATACGCAGTATTTT.

The genes are TRBV3-1 and TRBJ2-6; 8 nucleotides agree with TRBD1. Germline V CDR1 and CDR2: LGHDT, YNNKEL (reference sequence). The CDR3 totals 18 residues. V shed 6 bases, J shed 0 bases, and the junction held 10 bases outside the gene matches. CDR3 amino acids: CASSVGQGASSGANVLTF. CDR3 nucleotide sequence: TGTGCCAGCAGTGTCGGACAGGGTGCCAGCTCTGGGGCCAACGTCCTGACTTTC. Full variable domain (missing parts from reference TRBV3-1 and TRBJ2-6): DTAVSQTPKYLVTQMGNDKSIKCEQNLGHDTMYWYKQDSKKFLKIMFSYNNKELIINETVPNRFSPKSPDKAHLNLHINSLELGDSAVYFCASSVGQGASSGANVLTFGAGSRLTVL.

V is TRBV6-1 and J is TRBJ2-3; D may be TRBD2 (6 bases). The CDR3 is 12 residues long. Germline assignment: CDR1 MNHNS and CDR2 SASEGT. The V end lost 2 bases, the J end lost 11 bases, and 11 bases lay between the germline ends. CDR3 sequence reads: CASSESASVQYF. CDR3 bases: TGTGCCAGCAGTGAATCCGCTAGCGTGCAGTATTTT.

This clonotype was counted at least ten times. This chain uses TRBV24-1 with TRBJ2-7; no clear D gene. Trimming took off 1 base at V and 7 bases at J, with 7 bases between the two ends. The CDR3 is 12 residues long. Per the germline V gene, CDR1 is KGHDR and CDR2 is SFDVKD. The CDR3 sequence: CATSDFTGEQYF. The DNA for the CDR3 is TGTGCCACCAGTGATTTCACCGGAGAGCAGTACTTC.

The chain combines TRBV7-9 with TRBJ2-3, with 11 bases fitting TRBD2. V lost 7 bases, J lost 7 bases, and 7 bases stayed unmatched. There are 14 residues in the CDR3. The germline V gene has CDR1 SEHNR and CDR2 FQNEAQ (reference sequence). The CDR3 is CASNSSGRTNTQYF. CDR3 nucleotides: TGTGCCAGCAACTCTAGCGGGAGGACAAATACGCAGTATTTT.

This clonotype came up a few times. The chain employs TRBV5-1 and TRBJ2-3; D unclear. Germline V gene lookup returns CDR1 SGHRS and CDR2 YFSETQ. This CDR3 spans 14 amino acids. Trimming pared 4 bases from V and 8 bases from J, leaving 17 bases between. The CDR3 coding sequence is TGCGCCAGCAGCGACATAACGCGGCGGCGTACGCAGTATTTT. The encoded protein is CASSDITRRRTQYF.

The chain recombines TRBV5-1 with TRBJ1-3, with D uncertain. Germline assignment: CDR1 SGHRS and CDR2 YFSETQ. The V end was cut by 0 bases, the J end by 1 base, with 14 bases between. The CDR3 totals 17 residues. In DNA form, the CDR3 reads TGCGCCAGCAGCTTGGAGCGTCCCTCCAATTCTGGAAACACCATATATTTT. It yields the protein CASSLERPSNSGNTIYF.

This clonotype was counted between two and nine times. The genes are TRBV6-1 and TRBJ2-1; 7 nucleotides line up with TRBD2. The V and J ends lost 5 bases and 7 bases, in that order; junction bases with no gene match: 11. The CDR3 extends over 15 amino acids. Germline-derived CDR1 and CDR2 are MNHNS and SASEGT. The CDR3 DNA follows: TGTGCCAGCAGTCTCGGGCAAGGGAGGGGAAATGAGCAGTTCTTC. Its protein is CASSLGQGRGNEQFF.

This clonotype was detected a few times. V gene TRBV30 combines with J gene TRBJ1-1; possibly TRBD1 for D (5 bases). Germline V gives CDR1 GTSNPN, CDR2 SVGIG (reference sequence). The CDR3 loop spans 13 amino acids. Trimming removed 3 bases at V and 1 base at J, with 9 bases between. CDR3 sequence (DNA): TGTGCCTGGAGGCATGGGGCGAACACTGAAGCTTTCTTT. Translated: CAWRHGANTEAFF.

This clonotype appeared a few times. V gene TRBV4-1 combines with J gene TRBJ1-5, with TRBD1 matching 7 bases. The CDR3 is 16 residues long. Per germline, CDR1 MGHRA and CDR2 YSYEKL. The junction had 6 bases not matched to a gene; V was cut back by 2 bases and J by 2 bases. The CDR3 DNA sequence: TGCGCCAGCAGCCAACACAGGGGAGCCGGCAATCAGCCCCAGCATTTT. Translation gives CASSQHRGAGNQPQHF.

This clonotype showed up just a few times. The chain carries TRBV27 and TRBJ2-7; D is tentatively TRBD1 or TRBD2 (6 bases each). This CDR3 spans 15 amino acids. Germline V gene lookup returns CDR1 MNHEY and CDR2 SMNVEV (reference sequence). V was clipped by 3 bases and J by 3 bases, with 15 bases between them. This CDR3 reads CASSFSRGVFYEQYF. CDR3 bases: TGTGCCAGCAGTTTTTCTAGGGGGGTCTTCTACGAGCAGTACTTC.

CDR3 sequence (DNA): TGTGCCAGTAGTATGGGCCCGAGCTCCTACAATGAGCAGTTCTTC. Residues: CASSMGPSSYNEQFF. The chain carries TRBV19 and TRBJ2-1; D not certain. Germline loops: CDR1 LNHDA, CDR2 SQIVND (reference sequence). The CDR3 runs 15 residues. Trimming shortened V by 3 bases and J by 0 bases, and 9 bases separated the two germline ends.

The chain combines TRBV10-3 with TRBJ2-1, with D perhaps matching TRBD2 (6 bases). V lost 4 bases to trimming and J lost 9 bases, with 19 bases between them. This CDR3 is 15 amino acids long. Germline CDR1 ENHRY, CDR2 SYGVKD. The CDR3 spells CAISAASKGGPEQFF. The CDR3 coding sequence is TGTGCCATCAGTGCCGCCTCCAAGGGAGGCCCTGAGCAGTTCTTC.

This clonotype was observed a handful of times. V gene TRBV5-1 combines with J gene TRBJ2-2, with D perhaps TRBD2 (6 bases). Per the germline V gene, CDR1 is SGHRS and CDR2 is YFSETQ. V lost 4 bases and J lost 6, with 13 bases in between. CDR3 size: 14 residues. The CDR3 coding sequence is TGCGCCAGCAGCCACGGGGGTTCCGCCGGGGAGCTGTTTTTT. Its translation is CASSHGGSAGELFF.

The V and J genes are TRBV24-1 and TRBJ2-1; 7 bases agree with TRBD1. The CDR3 loop spans 14 amino acids. After removal of 1 base from V and 5 bases from J, the junction contained 1 base not matched to a gene. Germline V gene lookup returns CDR1 KGHDR and CDR2 SFDVKD. The CDR3 bases are TGTGCCACCAGTGATTTCGACAGGGACAATGAGCAGTTCTTC. Its translation is CATSDFDRDNEQFF.